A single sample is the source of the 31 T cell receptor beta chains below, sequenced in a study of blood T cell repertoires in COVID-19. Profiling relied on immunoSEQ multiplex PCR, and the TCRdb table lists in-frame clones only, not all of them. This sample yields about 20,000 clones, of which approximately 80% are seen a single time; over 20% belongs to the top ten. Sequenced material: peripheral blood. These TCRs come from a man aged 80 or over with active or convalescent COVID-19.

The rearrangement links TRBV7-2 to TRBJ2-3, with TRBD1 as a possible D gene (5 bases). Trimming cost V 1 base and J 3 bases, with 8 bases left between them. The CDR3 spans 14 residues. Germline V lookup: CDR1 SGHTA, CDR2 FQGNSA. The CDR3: CASSLVRATDTQYF. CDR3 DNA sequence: TGTGCCAGCAGCTTAGTCAGGGCGACAGATACGCAGTATTTT. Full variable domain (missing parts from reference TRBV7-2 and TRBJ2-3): GAGVSQSPSNKVTEKGKDVELRCDPISGHTALYWYRQSLGQGLEFLIYFQGNSAPDKSGLPSDRFSAERTGGSVSTLTIQRTQQEDSAVYLCASSLVRATDTQYFGPGTRLTVL.

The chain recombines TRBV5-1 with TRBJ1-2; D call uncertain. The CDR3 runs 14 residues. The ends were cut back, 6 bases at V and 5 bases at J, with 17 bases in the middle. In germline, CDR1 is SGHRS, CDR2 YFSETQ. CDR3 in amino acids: CASIPTPGLYGYTF. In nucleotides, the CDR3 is TGCGCCAGCATCCCCACCCCCGGGTTATATGGCTACACCTTC.

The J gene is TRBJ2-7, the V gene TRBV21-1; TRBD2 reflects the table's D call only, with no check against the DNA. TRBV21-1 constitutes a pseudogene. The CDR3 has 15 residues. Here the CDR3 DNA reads TGTGCCACCCATACTAGCGGGATGGAAACTTACGAGCAGTACTTC. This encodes CATHTSGMETYEQYF.

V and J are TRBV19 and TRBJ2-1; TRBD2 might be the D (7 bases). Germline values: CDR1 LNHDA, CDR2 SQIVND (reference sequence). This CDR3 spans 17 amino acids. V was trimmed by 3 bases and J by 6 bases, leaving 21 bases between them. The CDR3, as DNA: TGTGCCAGTAGTATCGTAGCGGGCGGAGGAGGGGGCAATGAGCAGTTCTTC. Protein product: CASSIVAGGGGGNEQFF.

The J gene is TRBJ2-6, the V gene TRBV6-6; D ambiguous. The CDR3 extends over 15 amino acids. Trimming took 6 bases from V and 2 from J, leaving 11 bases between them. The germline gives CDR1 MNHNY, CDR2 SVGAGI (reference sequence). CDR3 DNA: TGTGCCAGCAGCCGCGGTGAAGCTGGGGCCAACGTCCTGACTTTC. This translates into CASSRGEAGANVLTF.

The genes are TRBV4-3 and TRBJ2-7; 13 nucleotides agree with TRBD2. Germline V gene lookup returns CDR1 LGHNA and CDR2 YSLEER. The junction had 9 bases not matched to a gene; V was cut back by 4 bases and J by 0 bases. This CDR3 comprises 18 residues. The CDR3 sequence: CASSRRTSGGLNSYEQYF. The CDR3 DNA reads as TGCGCCAGCAGCCGAAGGACTAGCGGGGGACTTAACTCCTACGAGCAGTACTTC.

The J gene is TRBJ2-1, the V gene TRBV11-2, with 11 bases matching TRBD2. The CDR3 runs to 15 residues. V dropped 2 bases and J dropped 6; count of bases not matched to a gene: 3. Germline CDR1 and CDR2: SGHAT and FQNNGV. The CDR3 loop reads CASSLRLAGTNEQFF. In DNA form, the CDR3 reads TGTGCCAGCAGCTTAAGACTAGCGGGGACCAATGAGCAGTTCTTC.

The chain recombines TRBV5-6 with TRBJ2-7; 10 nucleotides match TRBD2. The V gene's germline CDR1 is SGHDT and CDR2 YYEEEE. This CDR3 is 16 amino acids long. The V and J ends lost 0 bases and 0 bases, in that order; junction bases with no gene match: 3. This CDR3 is CASSLGSGRVSYEQYF. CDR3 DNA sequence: TGTGCCAGCAGCTTGGGAAGCGGGAGGGTCTCCTACGAGCAGTACTTC.

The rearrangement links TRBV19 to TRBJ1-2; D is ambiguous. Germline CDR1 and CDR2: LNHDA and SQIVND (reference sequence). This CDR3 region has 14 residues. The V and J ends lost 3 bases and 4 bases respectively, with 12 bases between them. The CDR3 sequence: CASSINSGSYGYTF. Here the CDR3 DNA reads TGTGCCAGTAGTATTAACTCCGGTTCCTATGGCTACACCTTC.

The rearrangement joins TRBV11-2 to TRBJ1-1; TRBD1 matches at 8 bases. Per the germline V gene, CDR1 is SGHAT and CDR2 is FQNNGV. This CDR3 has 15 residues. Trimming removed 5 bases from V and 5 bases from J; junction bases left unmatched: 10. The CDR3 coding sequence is TGTGCCAGCAGCCCGGACAGGGTACGGGGGACTGAAGCTTTCTTT. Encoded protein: CASSPDRVRGTEAFF.

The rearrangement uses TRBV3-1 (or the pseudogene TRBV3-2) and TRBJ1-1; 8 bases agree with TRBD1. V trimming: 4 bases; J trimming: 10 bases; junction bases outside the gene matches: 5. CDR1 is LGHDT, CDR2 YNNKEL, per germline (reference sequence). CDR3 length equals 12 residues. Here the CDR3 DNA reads TGTGCCAGCAGCCTTAGAACAGGGGGAGCTTTCTTT. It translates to CASSLRTGGAFF.

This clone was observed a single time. This chain's CDR3 is CSVGGADTDTQYF. CDR3 sequence (DNA): TGCAGCGTCGGGGGGGCTGACACAGATACGCAGTATTTT. The J gene is TRBJ2-3, the V gene TRBV29-1, with 8 bases aligning to TRBD2. Germline CDR1 is SQVTM and CDR2 is ANQGSEA. The CDR3 contains 13 residues. V lost 6 bases, J lost 2 bases, and 4 bases stayed unmatched.

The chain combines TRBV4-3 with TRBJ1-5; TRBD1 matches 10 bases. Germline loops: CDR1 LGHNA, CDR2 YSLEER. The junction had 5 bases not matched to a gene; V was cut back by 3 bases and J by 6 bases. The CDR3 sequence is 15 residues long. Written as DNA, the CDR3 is TGCGCCAGCAGCCAGAGACAGGGGGCAGGTCAGCCCCAGCATTTT. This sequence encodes CASSQRQGAGQPQHF.

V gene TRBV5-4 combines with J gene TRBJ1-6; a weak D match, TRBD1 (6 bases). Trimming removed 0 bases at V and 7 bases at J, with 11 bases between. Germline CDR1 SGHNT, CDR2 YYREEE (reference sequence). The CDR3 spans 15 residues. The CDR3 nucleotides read TGTGCCAGCAGCTTGGGTGACAGGTGGAATTCACCCCTCCACTTT. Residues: CASSLGDRWNSPLHF.

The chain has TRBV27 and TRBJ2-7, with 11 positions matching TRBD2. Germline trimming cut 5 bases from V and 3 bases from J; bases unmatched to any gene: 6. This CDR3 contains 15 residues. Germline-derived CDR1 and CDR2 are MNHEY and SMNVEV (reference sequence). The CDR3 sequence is CASSKAGTSGYEQYF. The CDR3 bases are TGTGCCAGCAGTAAGGCCGGGACTAGCGGCTACGAGCAGTACTTC.

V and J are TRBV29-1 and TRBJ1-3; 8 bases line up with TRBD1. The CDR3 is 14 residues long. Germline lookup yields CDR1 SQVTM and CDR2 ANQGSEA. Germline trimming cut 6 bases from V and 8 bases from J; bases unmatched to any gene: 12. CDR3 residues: CSVRAGGAGDTIYF. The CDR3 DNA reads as TGCAGCGTCCGCGCAGGGGGCGCAGGGGACACCATATATTTT.

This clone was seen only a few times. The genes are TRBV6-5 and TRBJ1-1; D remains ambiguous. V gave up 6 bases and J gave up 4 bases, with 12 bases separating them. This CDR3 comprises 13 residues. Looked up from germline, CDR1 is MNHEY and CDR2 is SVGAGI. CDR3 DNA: TGTGCCAGCAGCCCGGGCCGGGGCACTGAAGCTTTCTTT. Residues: CASSPGRGTEAFF.

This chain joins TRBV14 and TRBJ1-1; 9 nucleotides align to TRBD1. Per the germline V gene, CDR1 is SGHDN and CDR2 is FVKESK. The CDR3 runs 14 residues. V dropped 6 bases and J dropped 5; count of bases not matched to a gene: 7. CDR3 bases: TGTGCCAGCAGTGGACAGGGGCGAGGTACTGAAGCTTTCTTT. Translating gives CASSGQGRGTEAFF.

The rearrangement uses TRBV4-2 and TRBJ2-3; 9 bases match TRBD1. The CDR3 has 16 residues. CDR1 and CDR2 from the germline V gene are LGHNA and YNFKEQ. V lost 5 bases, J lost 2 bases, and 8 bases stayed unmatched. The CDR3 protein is CASSDPGQGPTDTQYF. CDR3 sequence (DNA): TGTGCCAGCAGCGACCCGGGACAGGGACCCACAGATACGCAGTATTTT.

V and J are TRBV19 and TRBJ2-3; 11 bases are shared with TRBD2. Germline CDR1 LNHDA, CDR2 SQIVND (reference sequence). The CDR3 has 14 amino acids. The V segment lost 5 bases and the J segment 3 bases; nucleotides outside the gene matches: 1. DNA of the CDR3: TGTGCCAGTAGTCCTAGCGGGGGGACAGATACGCAGTATTTT. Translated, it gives CASSPSGGTDTQYF.

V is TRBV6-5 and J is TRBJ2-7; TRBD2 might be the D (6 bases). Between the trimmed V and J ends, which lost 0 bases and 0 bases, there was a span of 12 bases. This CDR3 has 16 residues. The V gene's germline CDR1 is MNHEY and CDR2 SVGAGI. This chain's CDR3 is CASSYSTQRVSYEQYF. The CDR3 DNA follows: TGTGCCAGCAGTTACTCGACACAGCGGGTCTCCTACGAGCAGTACTTC.

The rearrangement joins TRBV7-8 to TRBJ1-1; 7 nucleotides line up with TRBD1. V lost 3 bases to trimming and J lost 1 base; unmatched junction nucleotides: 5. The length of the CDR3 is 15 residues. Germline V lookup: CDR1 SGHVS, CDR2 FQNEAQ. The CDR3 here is CASSFRGVANTEAFF. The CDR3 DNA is TGTGCCAGCAGCTTCAGGGGGGTCGCGAACACTGAAGCTTTCTTT.

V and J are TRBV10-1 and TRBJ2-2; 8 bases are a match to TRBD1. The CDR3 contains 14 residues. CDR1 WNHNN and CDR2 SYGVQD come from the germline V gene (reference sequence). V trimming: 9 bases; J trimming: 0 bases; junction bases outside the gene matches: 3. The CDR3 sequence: CASPDRANTGELFF. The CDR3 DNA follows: TGCGCCAGTCCGGACAGGGCGAACACCGGGGAGCTGTTTTTT.

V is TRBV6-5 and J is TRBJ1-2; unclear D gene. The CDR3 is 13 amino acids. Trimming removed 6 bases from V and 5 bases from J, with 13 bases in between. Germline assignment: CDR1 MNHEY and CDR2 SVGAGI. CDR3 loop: CASSAEEDYGYTF. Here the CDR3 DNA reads TGTGCCAGCAGCGCTGAGGAGGATTATGGCTACACCTTC.

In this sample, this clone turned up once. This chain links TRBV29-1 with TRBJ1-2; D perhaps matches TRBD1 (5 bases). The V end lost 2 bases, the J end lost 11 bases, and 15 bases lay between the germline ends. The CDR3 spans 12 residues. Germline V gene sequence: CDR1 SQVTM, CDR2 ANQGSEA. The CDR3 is CSVELGQAGYTF. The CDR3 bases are TGCAGCGTTGAACTTGGCCAGGCAGGGTACACCTTC.

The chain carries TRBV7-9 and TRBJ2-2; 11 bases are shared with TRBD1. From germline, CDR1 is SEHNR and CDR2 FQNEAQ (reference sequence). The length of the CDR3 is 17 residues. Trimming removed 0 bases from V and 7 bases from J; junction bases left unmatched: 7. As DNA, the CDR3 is TGTGCCAGCAGCTTAGCGATCGGGACAGGGGGAAACGGGGAGCTGTTTTTT. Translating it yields CASSLAIGTGGNGELFF.

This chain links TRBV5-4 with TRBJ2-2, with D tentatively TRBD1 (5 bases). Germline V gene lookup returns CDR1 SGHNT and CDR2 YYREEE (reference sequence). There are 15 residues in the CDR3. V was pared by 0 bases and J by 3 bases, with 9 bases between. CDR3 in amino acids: CASSLAGIDTGELFF. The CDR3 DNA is TGTGCCAGCAGCTTGGCAGGGATCGACACCGGGGAGCTGTTTTTT.

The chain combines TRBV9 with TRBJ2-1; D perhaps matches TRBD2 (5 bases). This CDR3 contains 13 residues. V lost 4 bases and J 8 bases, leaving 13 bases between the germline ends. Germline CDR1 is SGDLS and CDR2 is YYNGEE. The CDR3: CASSPRGWDEQFF. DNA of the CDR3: TGTGCCAGCAGCCCCCGAGGGTGGGATGAGCAGTTCTTC. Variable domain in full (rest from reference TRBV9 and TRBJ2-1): DSGVTQTPKHLITATGQRVTLRCSPRSGDLSVYWYQQSLDQGLQFLIQYYNGEERAKGNILERFSAQQFPDLHSELNLSSLELGDSALYFCASSPRGWDEQFFGPGTRLTVL.

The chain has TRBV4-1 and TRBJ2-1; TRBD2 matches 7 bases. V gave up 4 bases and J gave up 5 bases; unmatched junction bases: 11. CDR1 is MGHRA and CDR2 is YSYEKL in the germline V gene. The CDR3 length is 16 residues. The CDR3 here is CASSPLLRLAHNEQFF. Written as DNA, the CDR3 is TGCGCCAGCAGCCCACTCCTCAGACTAGCCCACAATGAGCAGTTCTTC.

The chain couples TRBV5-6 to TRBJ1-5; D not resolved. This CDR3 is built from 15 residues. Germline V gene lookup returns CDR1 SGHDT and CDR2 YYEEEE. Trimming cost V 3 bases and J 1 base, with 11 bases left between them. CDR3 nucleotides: TGTGCCAGCAGCTCCATAGGAGGGAGCAATCAGCCCCAGCATTTT. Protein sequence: CASSSIGGSNQPQHF.

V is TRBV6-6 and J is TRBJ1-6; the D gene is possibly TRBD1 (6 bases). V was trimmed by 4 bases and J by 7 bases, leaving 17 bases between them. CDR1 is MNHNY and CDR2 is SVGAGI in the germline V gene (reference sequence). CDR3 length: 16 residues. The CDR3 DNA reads TGTGCCAGCAGTTCCCTACAGGGTCTCACGAATTCACCCCTCCACTTT. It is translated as CASSSLQGLTNSPLHF.